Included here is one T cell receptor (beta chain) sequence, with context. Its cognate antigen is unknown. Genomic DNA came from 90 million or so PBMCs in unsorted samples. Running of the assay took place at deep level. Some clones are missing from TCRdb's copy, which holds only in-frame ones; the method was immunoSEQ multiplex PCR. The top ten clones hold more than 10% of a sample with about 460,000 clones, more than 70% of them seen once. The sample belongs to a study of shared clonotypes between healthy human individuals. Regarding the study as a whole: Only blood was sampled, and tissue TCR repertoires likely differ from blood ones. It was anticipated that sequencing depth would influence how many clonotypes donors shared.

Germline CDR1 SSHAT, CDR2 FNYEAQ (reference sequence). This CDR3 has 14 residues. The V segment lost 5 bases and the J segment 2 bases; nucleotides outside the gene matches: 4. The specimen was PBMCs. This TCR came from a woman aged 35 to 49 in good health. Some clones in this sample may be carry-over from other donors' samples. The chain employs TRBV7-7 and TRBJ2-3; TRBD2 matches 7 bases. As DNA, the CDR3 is TGTGCCAGCAGCCCTGCGGGGGACACAGATACGCAGTATTTT. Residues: CASSPAGDTDTQYF.